This TCR beta chain was retrieved from a study of shared clonotypes between healthy human individuals. Whole-study context: Each donor contributed plates that comprised three CD4 naive, three CD4 memory, two CD8 naive and one CD8 memory. Study-wide results and limits: Larger estimated richness was generally recorded for naive subsets relative to memory subsets.

Caucasian adults residing in Nashville, Tennessee made up all the donors. CDR1 MNHEY and CDR2 SVGAGI come from the germline V gene. Between the trimmed V and J ends, which lost 6 bases and 5 bases, there was a span of 19 bases. This CDR3 contains 15 residues. Note on this clone: No antigen is known for it.

Each sorted subset replicate got 200 ng genomic DNA, roughly 30,000 genomes. The table came from immunoSEQ multiplex PCR; TCRdb's copy has only in-frame clones and leaves some out. The sample carries about 990,000 clones, around 82% recorded once. The J gene is TRBJ2-5, the V gene TRBV6-5; unclear D gene. This sequence was found in a man between 18 and 35 years old in good health. Some clones in this sample may be carry-over from other donors' samples. The sample was memory CD4+ T cells from PBMCs. The subset here: CD45RA-negative fraction. The CDR3 protein is CASSAIRTLAETQYF. CDR3 DNA: TGTGCCAGCAGCGCAATCCGGACCCTCGCGGAGACCCAGTACTTC.